This TCR beta chain was recorded in a study of T cell responses to AZD1222 COVID-19 vaccine. Whole-study context: Second doses at about 4 or about 12 weeks were pooled.

As regards this clone: Its target is unknown.

Study-wide points: An increase in Spike-specific TCR breadth and depth was observed after two AZD1222 doses. Clonal diversity was possibly underestimated; the donors were predominantly white British and more often female. AZD1222 recipients seropositive at baseline numbered only six or seven.

Sequencing was performed with immunoSEQ multiplex PCR; in TCRdb, only in-frame clones are kept and a portion is missing. The table includes approximately 150,000 clones, 90% detected once. V trimming: 7 bases; J trimming: 0 bases; junction bases outside the gene matches: 9. The length of the CDR3 is 18 residues. The V gene's germline CDR1 is SEHNR and CDR2 FQNEAQ (reference sequence). The clonotype originates from an adult in good health. The specimen was peripheral blood, collected on day 0 of AZD1222 vaccination. V gene TRBV7-9 combines with J gene TRBJ2-1, with TRBD2 matching 13 bases. This chain's CDR3 is CASNGLAGALSSYNEQFF. Here the CDR3 DNA reads TGTGCCAGCAACGGACTAGCGGGGGCCCTTAGCTCCTACAATGAGCAGTTCTTC. The full variable domain, rest sourced from reference TRBV7-9 and TRBJ2-1, is DTGVSQNPRHKITKRGQNVTFRCDPISEHNRLYWYRQTLGQGPEFLTYFQNEAQLEKSRLLSDRFSAERPKGSFSTLEIQRTEQGDSAMYLCASNGLAGALSSYNEQFFGPGTRLTVL.